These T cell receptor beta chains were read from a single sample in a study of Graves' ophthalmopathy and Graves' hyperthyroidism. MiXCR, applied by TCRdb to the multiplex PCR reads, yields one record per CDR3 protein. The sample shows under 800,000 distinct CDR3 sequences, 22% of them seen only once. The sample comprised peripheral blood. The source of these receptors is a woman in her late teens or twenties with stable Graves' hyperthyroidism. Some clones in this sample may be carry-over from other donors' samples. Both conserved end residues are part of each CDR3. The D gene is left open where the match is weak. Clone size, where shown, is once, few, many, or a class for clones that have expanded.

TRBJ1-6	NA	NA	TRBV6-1	CASSEEAAYASPLHF	TGTGCCAGCAGTGAAGAGGCAGCATATGCTTCACCCCTCCACTTT
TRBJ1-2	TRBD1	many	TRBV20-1	CSARALTGQNYGYTF	TGCAGTGCTAGAGCCTTGACAGGGCAAAACTATGGCTACACCTTC
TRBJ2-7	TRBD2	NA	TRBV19	CASSKDLAVPYEQYF	TGTGCCAGTAGTAAGGACCTAGCGGTGCCCTACGAGCAGTACTTC
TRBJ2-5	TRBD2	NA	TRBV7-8	CASSAASGEQETQYF	TGTGCCAGCAGCGCCGCTAGCGGGGAGCAAGAGACCCAGTACTTC
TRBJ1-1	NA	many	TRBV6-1	CASSTGIRTEAFF	TGTGCCAGCAGCACAGGGATCCGGACTGAAGCTTTCTTT
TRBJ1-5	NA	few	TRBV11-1	CASSPPGDFSNQPQHF	TGTGCCAGCAGCCCCCCTGGGGACTTTAGCAATCAGCCCCAGCATTTT
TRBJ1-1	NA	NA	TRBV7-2	CASRPPGIPNTEAFF	TGTGCCAGCAGACCGCCAGGGATCCCGAACACTGAAGCTTTCTTT
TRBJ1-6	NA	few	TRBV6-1	CASRRDRTLHF	TGTGCCAGCAGGCGGGACCGCACCCTCCACTTT
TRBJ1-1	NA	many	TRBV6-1	CASIDWSSPNTEAFF	TGTGCCAGCATTGACTGGTCCAGTCCGAACACTGAAGCTTTCTTT
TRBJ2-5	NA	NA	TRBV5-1	CASSLRGLLTETQYF	TGCGCCAGCAGCTTGAGAGGGTTACTCACGGAGACCCAGTACTTC